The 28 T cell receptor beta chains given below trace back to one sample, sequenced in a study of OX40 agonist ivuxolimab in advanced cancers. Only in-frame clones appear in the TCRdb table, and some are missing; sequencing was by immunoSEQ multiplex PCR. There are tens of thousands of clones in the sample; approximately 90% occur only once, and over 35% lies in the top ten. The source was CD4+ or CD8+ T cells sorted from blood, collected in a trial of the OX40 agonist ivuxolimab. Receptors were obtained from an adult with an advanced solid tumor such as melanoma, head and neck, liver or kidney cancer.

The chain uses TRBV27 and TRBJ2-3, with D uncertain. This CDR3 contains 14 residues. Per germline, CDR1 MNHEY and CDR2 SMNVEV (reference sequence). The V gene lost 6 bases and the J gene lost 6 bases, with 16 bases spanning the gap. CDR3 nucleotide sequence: TGTGCCAGCAGCCCCGGACGAATGGCGGATACGCAGTATTTT. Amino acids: CASSPGRMADTQYF.

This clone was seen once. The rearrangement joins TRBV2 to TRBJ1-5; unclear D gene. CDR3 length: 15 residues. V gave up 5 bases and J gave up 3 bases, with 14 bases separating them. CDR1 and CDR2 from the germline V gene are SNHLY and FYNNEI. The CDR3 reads CASSSPGGFNQPQHF. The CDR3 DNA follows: TGTGCCAGCAGTTCTCCAGGAGGTTTCAATCAGCCCCAGCATTTT.

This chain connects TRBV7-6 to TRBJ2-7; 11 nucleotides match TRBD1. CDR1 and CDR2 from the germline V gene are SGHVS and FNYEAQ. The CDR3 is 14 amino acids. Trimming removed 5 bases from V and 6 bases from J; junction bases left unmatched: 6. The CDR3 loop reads CASSPGTGGTEQYF. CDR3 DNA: TGTGCCAGCAGCCCGGGGACAGGGGGAACCGAGCAGTACTTC.

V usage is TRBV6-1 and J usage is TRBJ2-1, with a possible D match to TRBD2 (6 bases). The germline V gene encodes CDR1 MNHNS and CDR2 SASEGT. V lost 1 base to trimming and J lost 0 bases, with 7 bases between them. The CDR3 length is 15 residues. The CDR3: CASSEEEGSYNEQFF. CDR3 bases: TGTGCCAGCAGTGAAGAGGAGGGCTCCTACAATGAGCAGTTCTTC.

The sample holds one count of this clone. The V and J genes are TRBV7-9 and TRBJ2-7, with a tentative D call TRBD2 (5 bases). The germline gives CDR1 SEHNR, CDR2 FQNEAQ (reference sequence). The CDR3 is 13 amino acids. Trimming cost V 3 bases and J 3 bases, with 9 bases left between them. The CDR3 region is CASSLGRGYEQYF. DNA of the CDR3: TGTGCCAGCAGCTTGGGCCGGGGCTACGAGCAGTACTTC.

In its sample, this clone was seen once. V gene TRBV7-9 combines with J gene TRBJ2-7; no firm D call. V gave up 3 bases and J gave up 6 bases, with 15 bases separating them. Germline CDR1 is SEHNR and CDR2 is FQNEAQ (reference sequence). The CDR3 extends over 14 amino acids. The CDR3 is CASSLSSSLREQYF. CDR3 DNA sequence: TGTGCCAGCAGCTTGAGTAGCTCTCTCCGCGAGCAGTACTTC.

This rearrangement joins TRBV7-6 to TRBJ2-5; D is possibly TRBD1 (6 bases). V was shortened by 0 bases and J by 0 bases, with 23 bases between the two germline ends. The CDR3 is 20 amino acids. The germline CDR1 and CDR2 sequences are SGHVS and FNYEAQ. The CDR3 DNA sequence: TGTGCCAGCAGCTTAGCGCTAAGTAATTTCGGACAGAGCGACCAAGAGACCCAGTACTTC. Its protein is CASSLALSNFGQSDQETQYF.

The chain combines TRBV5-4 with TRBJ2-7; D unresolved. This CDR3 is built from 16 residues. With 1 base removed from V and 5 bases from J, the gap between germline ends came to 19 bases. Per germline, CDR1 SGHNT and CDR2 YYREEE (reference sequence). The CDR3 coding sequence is TGTGCCAGCAGCTTGAGGATACATCGAGATGTCCACGAGCAGTACTTC. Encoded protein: CASSLRIHRDVHEQYF.

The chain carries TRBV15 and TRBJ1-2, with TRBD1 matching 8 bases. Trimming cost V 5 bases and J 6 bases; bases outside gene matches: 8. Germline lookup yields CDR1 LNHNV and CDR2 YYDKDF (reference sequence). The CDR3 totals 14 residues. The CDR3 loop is CATSPHRGRDGYTF. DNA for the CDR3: TGTGCCACCAGCCCCCACAGGGGGAGGGATGGCTACACCTTC.

The CDR3 nucleotides read TGTGCCACGACTAGCGGGGTAGGTGAGCAGTTCTTC. Residues: CATTSGVGEQFF. This rearrangement joins TRBV11-2 to TRBJ2-1; 11 nucleotides line up with TRBD2. The CDR3 sequence is 12 residues long. The J segment lost 9 bases and the V segment lost 10 bases, leaving 5 bases of the junction unmatched. Germline-derived CDR1 and CDR2 are SGHAT and FQNNGV.

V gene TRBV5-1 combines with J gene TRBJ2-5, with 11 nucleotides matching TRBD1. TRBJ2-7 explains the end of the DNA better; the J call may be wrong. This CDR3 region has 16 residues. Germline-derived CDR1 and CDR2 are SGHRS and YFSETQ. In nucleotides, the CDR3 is TGCGCCAGCAGCTTGGAACCGGGACAGGGGGACTACGAGCAGTACTTC. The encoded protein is CASSLEPGQGDYEQYF.

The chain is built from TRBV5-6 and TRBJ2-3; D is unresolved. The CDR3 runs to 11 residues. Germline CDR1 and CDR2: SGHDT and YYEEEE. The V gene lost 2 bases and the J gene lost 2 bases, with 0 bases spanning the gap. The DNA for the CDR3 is TGTGCCAGCAGCTTCACAGATACGCAGTATTTT. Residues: CASSFTDTQYF. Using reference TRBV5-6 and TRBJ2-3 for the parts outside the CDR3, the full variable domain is DAGVTQSPTHLIKTRGQQVTLRCSPKSGHDTVSWYQQALGQGPQFIFQYYEEEERQRGNFPDRFSGHQFPNYSSELNVNALLLGDSALYLCASSFTDTQYFGPGTRLTVL.

The CDR3 loop is CASSTGTPSVEQYF. The DNA for the CDR3 is TGTGCCAGCTCGACCGGGACTCCCTCCGTCGAGCAGTACTTC. V usage is TRBV27 and J usage is TRBJ2-7; D perhaps matches TRBD2 (6 bases). Germline lookup yields CDR1 MNHEY and CDR2 SMNVEV (reference sequence). The CDR3 consists of 14 residues. V dropped 8 bases and J dropped 6 bases, with 20 bases sitting between them.

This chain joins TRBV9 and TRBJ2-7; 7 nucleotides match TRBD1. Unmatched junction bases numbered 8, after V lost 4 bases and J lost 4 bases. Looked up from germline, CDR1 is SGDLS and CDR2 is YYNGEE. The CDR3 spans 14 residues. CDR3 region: CASSPEGAFYEQYF. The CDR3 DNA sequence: TGTGCCAGCAGCCCCGAGGGGGCGTTTTACGAGCAGTACTTC.

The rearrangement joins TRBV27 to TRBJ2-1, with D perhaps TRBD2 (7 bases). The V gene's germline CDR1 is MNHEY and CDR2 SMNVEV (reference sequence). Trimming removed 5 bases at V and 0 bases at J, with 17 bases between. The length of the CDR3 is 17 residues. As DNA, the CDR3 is TGTGCCAGCAGTAGCTTTGAGGGGGGGGTCTCCTACAATGAGCAGTTCTTC. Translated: CASSSFEGGVSYNEQFF.

The CDR3, as DNA: TGTGCCAGCAGTTCGCCCGGGACCACCACCGGGGAGCTGTTTTTT. This sequence encodes CASSSPGTTTGELFF. The V gene is TRBV27, the J gene TRBJ2-2, with D perhaps given as TRBD1 or TRBD2 (5 bases each). The germline V gene encodes CDR1 MNHEY and CDR2 SMNVEV (reference sequence). The CDR3 covers 15 residues. V was clipped by 4 bases and J by 4 bases, with 13 bases between them.

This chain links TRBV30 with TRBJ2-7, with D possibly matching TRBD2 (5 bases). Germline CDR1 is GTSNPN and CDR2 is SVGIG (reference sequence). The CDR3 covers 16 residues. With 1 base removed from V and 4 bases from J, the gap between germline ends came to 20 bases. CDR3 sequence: CAWSAPVLEMVYEQYF. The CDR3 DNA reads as TGTGCCTGGAGTGCGCCAGTACTAGAAATGGTTTACGAGCAGTACTTC.

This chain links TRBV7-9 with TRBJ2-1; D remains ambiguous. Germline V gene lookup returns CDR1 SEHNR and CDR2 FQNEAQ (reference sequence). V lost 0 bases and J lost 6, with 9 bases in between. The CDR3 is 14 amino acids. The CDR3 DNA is TGTGCCAGCAGCTTAGCCGGCCGACGCAATGAGCAGTTCTTC. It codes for CASSLAGRRNEQFF.

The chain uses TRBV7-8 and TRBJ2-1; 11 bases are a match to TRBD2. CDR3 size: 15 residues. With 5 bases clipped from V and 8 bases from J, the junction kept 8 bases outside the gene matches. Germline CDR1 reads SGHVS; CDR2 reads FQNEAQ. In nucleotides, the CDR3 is TGTGCCAGCAGCCGGACCGGGACTAGCGGCGATGAGCAGTTCTTC. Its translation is CASSRTGTSGDEQFF. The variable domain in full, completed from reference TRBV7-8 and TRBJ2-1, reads GAGVSQSPRYKVAKRGQDVALRCDPISGHVSLFWYQQALGQGPEFLTYFQNEAQLDKSGLPSDRFFAERPEGSVSTLKIQRTQQEDSAVYLCASSRTGTSGDEQFFGPGTRLTVL.

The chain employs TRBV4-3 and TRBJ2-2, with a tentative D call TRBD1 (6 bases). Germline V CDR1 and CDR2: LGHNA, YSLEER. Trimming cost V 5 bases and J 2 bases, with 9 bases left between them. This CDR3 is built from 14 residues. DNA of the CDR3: TGCGCCAGCAGCACGGGACACAACACCGGGGAGCTGTTTTTT. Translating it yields CASSTGHNTGELFF.

The CDR3 DNA is TGCGCCAGCAGCCCAACCGGGACAGGGGGCCCAGATACGCAGTATTTT. Protein product: CASSPTGTGGPDTQYF. V is TRBV4-1 and J is TRBJ2-3; 12 positions agree with TRBD1. Per germline, CDR1 MGHRA and CDR2 YSYEKL. Trimming at V came to 4 bases and at J to 4 bases, leaving 6 bases not matched to a gene. The CDR3 runs to 16 residues.

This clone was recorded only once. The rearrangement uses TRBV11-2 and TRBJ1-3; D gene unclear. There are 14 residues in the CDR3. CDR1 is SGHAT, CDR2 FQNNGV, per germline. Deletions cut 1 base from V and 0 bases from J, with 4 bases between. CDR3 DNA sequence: TGTGCCAGCAGCTTAGCCGGCTCTGGAAACACCATATATTTT. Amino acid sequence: CASSLAGSGNTIYF.

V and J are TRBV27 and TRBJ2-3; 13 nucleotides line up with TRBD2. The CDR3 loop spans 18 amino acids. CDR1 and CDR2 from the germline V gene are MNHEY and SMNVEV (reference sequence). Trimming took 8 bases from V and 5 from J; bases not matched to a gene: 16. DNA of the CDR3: TGTGCCAGCTCATTCAGGCGAGGACTAGCGGGAGAGATAGATACGCAGTATTTT. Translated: CASSFRRGLAGEIDTQYF.

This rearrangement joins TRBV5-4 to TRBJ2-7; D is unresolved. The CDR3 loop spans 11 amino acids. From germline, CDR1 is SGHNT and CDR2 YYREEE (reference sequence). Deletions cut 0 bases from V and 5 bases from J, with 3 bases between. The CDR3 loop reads CASSLGNEQYF. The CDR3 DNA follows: TGTGCCAGCAGCTTGGGAAACGAGCAGTACTTC. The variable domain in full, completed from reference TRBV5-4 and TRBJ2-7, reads ETGVTQSPTHLIKTRGQQVTLRCSSQSGHNTVSWYQQALGQGPQFIFQYYREEENGRGNFPPRFSGLQFPNYSSELNVNALELDDSALYLCASSLGNEQYFGPGTRLTVT.

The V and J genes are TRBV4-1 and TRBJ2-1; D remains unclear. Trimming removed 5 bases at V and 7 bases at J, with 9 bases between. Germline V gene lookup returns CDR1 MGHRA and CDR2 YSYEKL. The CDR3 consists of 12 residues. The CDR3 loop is CASSFLSNEQFF. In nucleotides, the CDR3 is TGCGCCAGCAGCTTCCTCTCGAATGAGCAGTTCTTC.

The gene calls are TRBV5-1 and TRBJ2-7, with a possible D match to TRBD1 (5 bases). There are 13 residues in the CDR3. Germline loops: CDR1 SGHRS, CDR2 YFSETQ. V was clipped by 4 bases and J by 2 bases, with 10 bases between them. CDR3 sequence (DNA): TGCGCCAGCAGCCCCGACAGTGCCTACGAGCAGTACTTC. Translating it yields CASSPDSAYEQYF.

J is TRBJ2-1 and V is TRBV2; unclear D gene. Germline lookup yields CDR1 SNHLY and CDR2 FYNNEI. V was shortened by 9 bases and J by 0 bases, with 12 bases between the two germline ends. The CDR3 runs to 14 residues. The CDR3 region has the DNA TGTGCCAGACAAAACCACATCTCCTACAATGAGCAGTTCTTC. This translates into CARQNHISYNEQFF.

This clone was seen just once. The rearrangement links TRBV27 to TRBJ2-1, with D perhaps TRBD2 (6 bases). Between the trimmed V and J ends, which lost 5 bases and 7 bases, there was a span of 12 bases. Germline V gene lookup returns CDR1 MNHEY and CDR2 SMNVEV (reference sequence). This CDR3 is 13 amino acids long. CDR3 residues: CASSETSYNEQFF. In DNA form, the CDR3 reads TGTGCCAGCAGTGAGACTAGTTATAATGAGCAGTTCTTC.